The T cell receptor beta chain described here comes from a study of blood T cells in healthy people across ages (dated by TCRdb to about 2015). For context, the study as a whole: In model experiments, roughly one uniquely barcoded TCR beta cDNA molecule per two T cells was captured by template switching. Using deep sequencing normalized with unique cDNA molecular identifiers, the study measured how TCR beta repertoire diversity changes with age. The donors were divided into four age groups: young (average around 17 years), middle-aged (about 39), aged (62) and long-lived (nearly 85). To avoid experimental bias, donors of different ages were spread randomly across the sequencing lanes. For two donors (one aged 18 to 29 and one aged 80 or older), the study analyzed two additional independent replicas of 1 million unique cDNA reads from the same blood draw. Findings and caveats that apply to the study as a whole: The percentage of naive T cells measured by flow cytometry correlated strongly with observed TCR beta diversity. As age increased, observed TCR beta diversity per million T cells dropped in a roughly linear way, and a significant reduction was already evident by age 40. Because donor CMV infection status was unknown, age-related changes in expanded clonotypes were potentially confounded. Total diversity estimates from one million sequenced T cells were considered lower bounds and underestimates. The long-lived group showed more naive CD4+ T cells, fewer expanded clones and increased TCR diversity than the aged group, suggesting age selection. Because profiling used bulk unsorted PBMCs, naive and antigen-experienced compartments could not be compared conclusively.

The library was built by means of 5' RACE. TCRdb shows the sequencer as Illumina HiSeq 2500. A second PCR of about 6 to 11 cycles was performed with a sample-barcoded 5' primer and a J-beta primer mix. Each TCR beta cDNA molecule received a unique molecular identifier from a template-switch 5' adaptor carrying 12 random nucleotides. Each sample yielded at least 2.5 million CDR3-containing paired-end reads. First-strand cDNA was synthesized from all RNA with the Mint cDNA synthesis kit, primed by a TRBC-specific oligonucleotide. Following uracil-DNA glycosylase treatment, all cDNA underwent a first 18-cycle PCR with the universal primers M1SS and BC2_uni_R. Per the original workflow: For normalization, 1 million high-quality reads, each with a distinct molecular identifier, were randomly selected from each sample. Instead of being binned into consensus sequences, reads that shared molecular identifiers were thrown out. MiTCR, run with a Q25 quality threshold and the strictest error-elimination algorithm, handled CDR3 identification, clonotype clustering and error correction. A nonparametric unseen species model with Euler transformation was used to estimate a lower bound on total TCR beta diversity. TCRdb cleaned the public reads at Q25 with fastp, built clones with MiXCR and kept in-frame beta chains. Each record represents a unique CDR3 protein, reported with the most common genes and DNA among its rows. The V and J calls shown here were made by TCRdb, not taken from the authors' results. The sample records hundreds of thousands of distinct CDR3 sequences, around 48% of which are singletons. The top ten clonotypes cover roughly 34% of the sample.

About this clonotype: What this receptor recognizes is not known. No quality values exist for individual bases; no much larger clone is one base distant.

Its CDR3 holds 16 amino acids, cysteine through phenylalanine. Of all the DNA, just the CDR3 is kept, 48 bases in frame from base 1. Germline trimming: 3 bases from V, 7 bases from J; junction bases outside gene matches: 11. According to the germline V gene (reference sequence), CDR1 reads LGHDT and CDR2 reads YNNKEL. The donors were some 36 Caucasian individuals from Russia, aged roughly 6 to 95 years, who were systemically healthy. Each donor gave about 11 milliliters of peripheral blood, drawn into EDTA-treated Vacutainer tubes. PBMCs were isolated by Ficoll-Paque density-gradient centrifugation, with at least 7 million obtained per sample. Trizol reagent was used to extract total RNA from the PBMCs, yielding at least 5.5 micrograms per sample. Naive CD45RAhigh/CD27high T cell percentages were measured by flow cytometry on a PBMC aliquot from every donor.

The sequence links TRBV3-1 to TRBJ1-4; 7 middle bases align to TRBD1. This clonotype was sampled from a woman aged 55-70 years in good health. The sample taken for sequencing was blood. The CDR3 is CASSQGMRQGGEKLFF. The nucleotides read TGTGCCAGCAGCCAGGGGATGAGACAGGGAGGTGAAAAACTGTTTTTT.